This entry is about one T cell receptor beta chain. Its antigen is not known. In the PCR, 60 Vbeta and 13 Jbeta primers were used. Sequencing was performed with immunoSEQ multiplex PCR; in TCRdb, only in-frame clones are kept and a portion is missing. Of over 75,000 clones in the sample, about 80% were seen once. With 9 bases removed from V and 2 bases from J, the gap between germline ends came to 22 bases. CDR3 length: 17 residues. Germline CDR1 and CDR2: MDHEN and SYDVKM. The source of the sample is a study of cytomegalovirus exposure and HLA in healthy donors. At the level of the study: In a previous analysis, approximately 110 million unique TCR beta sequences were found from some 200 million T cells.

Regarding the study as a whole: A later analysis reported that several of the most significant clusters appeared to be linked to common viral pathogens, among them Epstein-Barr virus. For cytomegalovirus status, the classifier reportedly gave diagnoses with high specificity and sensitivity.

This rearrangement joins TRBV28 to TRBJ2-2; D may be TRBD2 (5 bases). Sequencing input: PBMCs. The receptor's source is a woman aged 55-75 years in good health and CMV-seronegative. The CDR3 protein is CASQNLYSDPNTGELFF. CDR3 DNA sequence: TGTGCCAGTCAGAACTTATATAGCGACCCAAACACCGGGGAGCTGTTTTTT.